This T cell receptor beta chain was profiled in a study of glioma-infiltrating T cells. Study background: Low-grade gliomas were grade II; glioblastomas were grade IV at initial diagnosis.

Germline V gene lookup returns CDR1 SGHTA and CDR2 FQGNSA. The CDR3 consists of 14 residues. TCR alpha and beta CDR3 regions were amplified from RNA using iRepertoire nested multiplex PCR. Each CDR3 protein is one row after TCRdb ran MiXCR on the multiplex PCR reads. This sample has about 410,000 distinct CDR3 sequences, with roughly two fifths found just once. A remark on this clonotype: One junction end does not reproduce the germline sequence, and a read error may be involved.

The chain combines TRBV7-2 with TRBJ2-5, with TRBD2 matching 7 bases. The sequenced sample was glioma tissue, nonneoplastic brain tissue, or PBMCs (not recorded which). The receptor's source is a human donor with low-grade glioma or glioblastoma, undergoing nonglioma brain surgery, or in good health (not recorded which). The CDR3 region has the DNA TGTTCCAGCAGCCCTCGGACTAGTCGAGAGACCCAGTACTTC. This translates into CSSSPRTSRETQYF.